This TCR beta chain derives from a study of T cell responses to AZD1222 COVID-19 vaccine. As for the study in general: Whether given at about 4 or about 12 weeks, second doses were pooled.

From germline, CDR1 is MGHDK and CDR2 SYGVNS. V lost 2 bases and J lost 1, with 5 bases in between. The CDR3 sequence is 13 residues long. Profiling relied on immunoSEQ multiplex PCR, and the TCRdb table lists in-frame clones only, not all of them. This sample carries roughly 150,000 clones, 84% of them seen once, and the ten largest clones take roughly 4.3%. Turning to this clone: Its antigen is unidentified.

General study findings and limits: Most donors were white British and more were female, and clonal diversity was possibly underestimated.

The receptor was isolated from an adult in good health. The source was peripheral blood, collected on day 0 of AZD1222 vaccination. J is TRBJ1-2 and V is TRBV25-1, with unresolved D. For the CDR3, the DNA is TGTGCCAGCAGTGAACACCTTAACTATGGCTACACCTTC. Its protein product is CASSEHLNYGYTF.